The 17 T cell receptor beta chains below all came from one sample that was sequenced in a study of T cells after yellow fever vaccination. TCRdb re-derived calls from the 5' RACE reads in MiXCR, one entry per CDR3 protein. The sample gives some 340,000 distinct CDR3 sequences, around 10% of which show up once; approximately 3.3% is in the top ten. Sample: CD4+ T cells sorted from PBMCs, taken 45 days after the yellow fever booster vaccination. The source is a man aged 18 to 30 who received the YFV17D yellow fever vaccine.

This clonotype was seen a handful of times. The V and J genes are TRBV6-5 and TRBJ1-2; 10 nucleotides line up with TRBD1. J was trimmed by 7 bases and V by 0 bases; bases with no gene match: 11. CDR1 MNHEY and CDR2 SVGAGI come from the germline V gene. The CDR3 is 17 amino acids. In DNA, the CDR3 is TGTGCCAGCAGTTACTCAGTTACCGGGACAGGGGACTTTGGCTACACCTTC. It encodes CASSYSVTGTGDFGYTF.

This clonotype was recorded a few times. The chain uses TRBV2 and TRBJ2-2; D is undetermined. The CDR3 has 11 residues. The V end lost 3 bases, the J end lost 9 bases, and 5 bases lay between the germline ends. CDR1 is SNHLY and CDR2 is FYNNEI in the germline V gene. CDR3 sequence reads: CASSEVRELFF. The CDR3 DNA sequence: TGTGCCAGCAGTGAGGTTAGGGAGCTGTTTTTT.

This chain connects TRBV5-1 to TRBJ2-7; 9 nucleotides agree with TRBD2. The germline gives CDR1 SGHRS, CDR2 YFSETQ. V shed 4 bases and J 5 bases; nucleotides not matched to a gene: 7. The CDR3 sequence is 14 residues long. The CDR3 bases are TGCGCCAGCAGCGTCCGGGGCGGGGGGGACGAGCAGTACGTC. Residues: CASSVRGGGDEQYV.

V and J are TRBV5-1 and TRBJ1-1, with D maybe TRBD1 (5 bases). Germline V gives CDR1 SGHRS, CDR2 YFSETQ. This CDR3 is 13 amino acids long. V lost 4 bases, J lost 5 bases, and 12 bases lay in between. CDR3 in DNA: TGCGCCAGCAGCGCTAGTTGGGGGACTGAAGCTTTCTTT. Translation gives CASSASWGTEAFF.

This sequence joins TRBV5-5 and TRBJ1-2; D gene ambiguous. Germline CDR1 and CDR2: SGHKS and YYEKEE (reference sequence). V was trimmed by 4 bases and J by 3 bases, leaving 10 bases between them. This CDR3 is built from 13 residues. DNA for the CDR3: TGTGCCAGCAGCCAAGACGGATACTATGGCTACACCTTC. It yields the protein CASSQDGYYGYTF.

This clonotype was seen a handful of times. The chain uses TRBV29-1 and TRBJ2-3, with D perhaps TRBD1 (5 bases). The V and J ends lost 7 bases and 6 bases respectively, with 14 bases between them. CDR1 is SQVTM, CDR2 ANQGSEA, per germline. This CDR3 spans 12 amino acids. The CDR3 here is CSGGEVDDTQYF. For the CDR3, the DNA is TGCAGCGGGGGCGAGGTTGATGATACGCAGTATTTT.

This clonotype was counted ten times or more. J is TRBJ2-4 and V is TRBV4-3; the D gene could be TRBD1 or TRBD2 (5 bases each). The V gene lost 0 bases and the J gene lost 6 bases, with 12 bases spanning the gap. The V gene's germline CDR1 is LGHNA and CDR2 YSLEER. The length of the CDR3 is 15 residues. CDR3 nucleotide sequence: TGCGCCAGCAGCCAAGATCTCTCTGGGACAAACATTCAGTACTTC. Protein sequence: CASSQDLSGTNIQYF.

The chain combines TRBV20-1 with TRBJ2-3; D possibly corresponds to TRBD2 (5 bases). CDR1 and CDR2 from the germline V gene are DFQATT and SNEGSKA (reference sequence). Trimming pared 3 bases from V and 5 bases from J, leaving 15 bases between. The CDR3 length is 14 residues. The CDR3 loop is CSARTGTVGDTQYF. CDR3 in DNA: TGCAGTGCTAGGACGGGAACTGTGGGAGATACGCAGTATTTT.

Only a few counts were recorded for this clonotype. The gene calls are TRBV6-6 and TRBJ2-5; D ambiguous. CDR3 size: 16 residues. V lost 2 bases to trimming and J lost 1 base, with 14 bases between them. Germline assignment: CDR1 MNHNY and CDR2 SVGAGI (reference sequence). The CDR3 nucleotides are TGTGCCAGCAGTTACCCACGGATAAAGAGCCAAGAGACCCAGTACTTC. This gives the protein CASSYPRIKSQETQYF.

The CDR3 coding sequence is TGCAGTGCTAGAGCCCGGACAGGGAACACTGAAGCTTTCTTT. Protein product: CSARARTGNTEAFF. The chain has TRBV20-1 and TRBJ1-1, with 7 nucleotides matching TRBD1. Per germline, CDR1 DFQATT and CDR2 SNEGSKA (reference sequence). The CDR3 covers 14 residues. The J segment lost 1 base and the V segment lost 1 base, leaving 3 bases of the junction unmatched.

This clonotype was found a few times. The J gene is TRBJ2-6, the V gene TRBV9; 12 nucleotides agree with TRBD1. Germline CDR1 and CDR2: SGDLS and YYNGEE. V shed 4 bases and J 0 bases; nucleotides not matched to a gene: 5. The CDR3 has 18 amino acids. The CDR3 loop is CASSPGTGGNSGANVLTF. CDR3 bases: TGTGCCAGCAGCCCGGGGACAGGGGGCAACTCTGGGGCCAACGTCCTGACTTTC.

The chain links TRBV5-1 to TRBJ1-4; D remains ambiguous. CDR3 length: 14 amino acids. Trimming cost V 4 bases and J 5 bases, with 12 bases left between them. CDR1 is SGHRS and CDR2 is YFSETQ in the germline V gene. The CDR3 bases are TGCGCCAGCAGCAAGGGTTTCCCGAATGAAAAACTGTTTTTT. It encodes CASSKGFPNEKLFF.

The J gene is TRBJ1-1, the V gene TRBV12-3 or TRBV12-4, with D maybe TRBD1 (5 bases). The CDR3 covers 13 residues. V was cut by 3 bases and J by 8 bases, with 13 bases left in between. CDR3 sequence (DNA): TGTGCCAGCAGTTTCACGCAGGGTTCAGAAGCTTTCTTT. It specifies CASSFTQGSEAFF.

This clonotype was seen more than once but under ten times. CDR3 bases: TGCGCCAGCAGCCAAGTCCCCGGACAGGGCGAGCAGTACGTC. Residues: CASSQVPGQGEQYV. The chain has TRBV4-1 and TRBJ2-7; TRBD1 matches 8 bases. Germline values: CDR1 MGHRA, CDR2 YSYEKL. This CDR3 has 14 residues. Germline trimming cut 1 base from V and 6 bases from J; bases unmatched to any gene: 5.

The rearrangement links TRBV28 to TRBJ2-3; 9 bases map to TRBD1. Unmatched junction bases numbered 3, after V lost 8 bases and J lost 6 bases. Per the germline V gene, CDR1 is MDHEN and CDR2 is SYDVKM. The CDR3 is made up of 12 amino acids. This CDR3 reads CASEQGADTQYF. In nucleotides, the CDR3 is TGTGCCAGCGAACAGGGGGCTGATACGCAGTATTTT.

The CDR3 DNA reads as TGTGCCAGCAGTTACTCGACATCCGCGGCAACCTCTGGAAACACCATATATTTT. Amino acid sequence: CASSYSTSAATSGNTIYF. The chain uses TRBV6-5 and TRBJ1-3; D gene unclear. Germline V gene sequence: CDR1 MNHEY, CDR2 SVGAGI. CDR3 length equals 18 residues. V lost 0 bases, J lost 0 bases, and 15 bases lay in between.

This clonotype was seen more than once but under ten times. The CDR3 coding sequence is TGTGCCAGCAGTGGTGGGGGGGCGCTGGGACAGCCCCAGCATTTT. The encoded protein is CASSGGGALGQPQHF. The rearrangement links TRBV6-1 to TRBJ1-5, with a tentative D call TRBD1 (6 bases). Germline V CDR1 and CDR2: MNHNS, SASEGT. The V end was cut by 4 bases, the J end by 7 bases, with 17 bases between. The CDR3 runs 15 residues.